The present T cell receptor beta chain was sequenced within a study of blood T cell repertoires in COVID-19. The wider study: Spain, Italy and the United States supplied samples that represented acute and convalescent COVID-19. In each case, the material was cDNA or gDNA derived from T cells, B-cell-depleted T cells, or PBMCs.

The authors' processing: Reference gene primer amplification yielded estimated nucleated cell counts. This table comes from immunoSEQ multiplex PCR, and its TCRdb copy is limited to in-frame clones, with some not included. V, J and clone size are taken as reported in that table, and D and trimming were inferred from the DNA itself. The sample records about 530,000 clones, roughly nine tenths being singletons. Trimming shortened V by 7 bases and J by 4 bases, and 13 bases separated the two germline ends. Germline V gene lookup returns CDR1 SNHLY and CDR2 FYNNEI. The CDR3 runs to 14 residues. Patients of the Seattle cohort, enrolled during active infection, were followed longitudinally.

The J gene is TRBJ2-2, the V gene TRBV2, with TRBD1 as a possible D gene (6 bases). Source material: peripheral blood. This TCR was sampled from a woman in her fifties or sixties with COVID-19, enrolled during active disease. CDR3 nucleotide sequence: TGTGCCAGCACCTCGACAGGCTCCACCGGGGAGCTGTTTTTT. This translates into CASTSTGSTGELFF.